Given below is one T cell receptor beta chain in context. The clone's antigen remains unknown. In total, roughly 670 healthy bone marrow donors made up the cohort. At the time of sampling, all cohort members were nominally healthy, though unrecorded immune exposures were likely present. The donor was CMV seropositive and was included in the group of approximately 310 seropositive cohort members. A peripheral blood sample was provided by each donor, and peripheral blood mononuclear cells were used for TCR beta sequencing. The Qiagen DNeasy Blood Extraction Kit was used to extract genomic DNA from the blood cell samples. The sample originates from a study of cytomegalovirus exposure and HLA in healthy donors (dated by TCRdb to the late 2010s). Context from the whole study: According to an earlier analysis of 450 to 650 of the donors, about 170 million T cells yielded 117 million unique TCR beta sequences and about 280 Gb of sequence data. Roughly 290 gigabases of sequencing data and roughly 80 million unique TCR sequences made up an early release that covered several hundred HLA-typed donors. The genetic ancestry cluster associated with self-reported Caucasian donors included roughly 84% of the roughly 380 genotyped donors. The aim of the study was to test whether cataloging public T cell receptors could identify signatures of past pathogen exposure. The T cell repertoires of under 750 subjects were profiled by immunosequencing and related to cytomegalovirus serostatus. Besides the first cohort of about 730 subjects, a separate validation cohort made up of about 120 different subjects was used. To predict cytomegalovirus infection status, the study combined high-throughput TCR immunosequencing, statistical association of individual TCRs with disease status, and machine learning. In a later analysis, previously published TCR beta repertoires from hundreds of donors were re-analyzed and high-resolution HLA genotyping was added so that TCR occurrence patterns could be studied. In the later analysis, no new phenotypic data were used to find candidate immune exposures; instead, reliance was placed on TCR beta sequences and their occurrence across donors. An earlier analysis of 587 of the donors used high-throughput TCR beta sequencing to judge whether each TCR beta V gene segment behaved as functional or pseudogenic. Alongside the repertoire data, information on donor age, sex, ethnicity and CMV serostatus was compiled. A later genetic analysis used genome-wide SNP genotypes for 398 of the 666 donors, treating that subset as a discovery cohort. Every discovery cohort repertoire had been produced on one sequencing platform. HLA typing covered class I and class II loci at four-digit resolution. Typing coverage varied by locus: about 620-630 donors for A, B, C, DRB1 and DQB1; roughly 520 for DQA1; more than 600 for DPA1; 450 to 480 for DPB1. A few DR-DQ haplotypes were treated as single units for association and clustering because of strong linkage in the cohort. Among about 360 genotyped donors of the cohort, an average of roughly 240,000 unique TCR beta nucleotide sequences were sequenced per donor, roughly a sixth of them non-productive. Points the paper makes about the study in general: Most TCR sequences were seen in very few donors, while some public TCRs were found in many individuals. According to a later genetic analysis, donors in an Asian-associated ancestry cluster had fewer N-insertions in productive TCRs than the roughly 700-donor mean. Broadly in line with IMGT annotations, most TCR beta V segments showed up in productive rearrangements about 87% or about 30% of the time in an earlier analysis of under 700 of the donors. The cohort was sequenced for TCR beta chains only, and without alpha or paired-chain data the features that could be detected were limited. In the study, approximately 160 TCR beta chains were listed as associated with cytomegalovirus. In a later analysis, most CMV-associated TCR beta chains were found to appear HLA-restricted, with HLA associations seemingly driven largely by CMV exposure. Some IMGT-functional V segments, including TRBV6-2 and TRBV6-3, could not be told apart with the 87-base-pair reads, so those segments were excluded. An association between a missense DCLRE1C variant and V-gene and J-gene trimming of TCR beta chains was found in a later genetic analysis and replicated in an independent cohort. Correlated functional status among segregating V segments might reflect linkage disequilibrium, but an unknown experimental factor could not be ruled out. Strong co-occurrence of HLA alleles, especially DR and DQ, made assigning TCR associations to individual alleles difficult. A cluster of highly shared sequence variants was judged likely to represent a technical artifact of the sequencing pipeline. A later analysis reported that several top co-occurrence clusters appeared linked to parvovirus B19, influenza, CMV and Epstein-Barr virus. A later analysis associated 16,951 TCR beta sequences with specific HLA alleles at a false discovery rate of 0.05. According to the authors, the approach could potentially be generalized to other disease states and immunological phenotypes. A further reported finding was that TCR beta sequences accurately predicted the HLA-A and HLA-B alleles for most subjects in the first cohort. In a later analysis, HLA-associated TCR beta chains showed more clonal expansion and lower generation probabilities than non-associated chains that were equally common. About 17 rarely observed V segments, including chromosome 9 orphons, were excluded from the earlier analysis of some 590 of the donors because counts were too low. Presence/absence analyses assumed roughly uniform sequencing depth across donors, an assumption that may not hold. A few of the identified cytomegalovirus-associated TCR beta chains were confirmed in vitro to be specific for cytomegalovirus antigens. The only immune exposure information available for the cohort was CMV serostatus. In both the original and validation cohorts, the classifier was reported to diagnose cytomegalovirus status with high specificity and sensitivity. In a later analysis, the rate of TCR association differed among HLA loci, with DRB1 alleles having the most associated TCRs and HLA-C alleles having the fewest. Because HLA typing was missing for some donors at each locus, association tests included only the typed subset.

Library preparation used the immunoSEQ multiplex PCR assay. For the multiplex PCR, a mixture combining 60 forward primers for TCR Vbeta segments and 13 reverse primers for TCR Jbeta segments was used. The CDR3 region of rearranged TCR beta genes was amplified from genomic DNA by a multiplex PCR assay. The Illumina HiSeq System was used to sequence the amplified TCR beta libraries as 87-base-pair reads. Per the original workflow: A later analysis counted tens of millions of unique TCR beta chains across the 550 to 700 repertoires, and some 11 million of these chains were shared by at least two donors. A nearest-neighbor algorithm error-corrected the raw reads and collapsed the reads into unique sequences, merging closely related sequences to remove PCR and sequencing errors. Alignment of CDR3 sequences to IMGT reference sequences was used to assign V, D and J gene segments. Each retained sequence needed at least a six-nucleotide match to both a V gene segment and a J gene segment. Rearrangements were classified as productive when the CDR3 lacked stop codons and remained in frame with V and J, and all other rearrangements were classified as non-productive. Following IMGT convention, CDR3 was defined as the stretch from the second conserved V-encoded cysteine up to the conserved J-encoded phenylalanine. Sequences without an unambiguous match to a single V gene segment were excluded from the earlier analysis of approximately 600 of the donors. An earlier analysis of 550 to 650 of the donors classified V segments as functional when productive rearrangements were above 56.7% and as segregating when the standard deviation between donors was above 5%. A statistical classification framework was developed to diagnose cytomegalovirus status using the catalog of TCR beta chain sequences. A later analysis assigned V and J genes by comparing TCR nucleotide sequences with IMGT/GENE-DB human TR gene sequences. The TCRdist pipeline was used in a later analysis to assign CDR3 sequences and most-parsimonious VDJ recombination scenarios. In a later analysis, every TCR beta chain was defined by the combination of its CDR3 amino acid sequence and its V-gene family, and reads without a unique V-gene family were dropped. In a later analysis, 450 to 600 highly shared, low-generation-probability nucleotide sequences were removed to address suspected cross-contamination and a sequencing artifact. For each public chain, a later analysis derived a clonal expansion index from normalized ranks of inferred template counts within each repertoire. In a later analysis, generation probabilities were computed using a VDJ recombination model fitted to out-of-frame rearrangements, and the results were checked against IGoR. A later analysis scored TCR-TCR, TCR-HLA and TCR-CMV co-occurrence with hypergeometric tests, applying a repertoire-size bias correction to TCR pairs. A later analysis estimated false discovery rates by permuting HLA or CMV assignments 20 times. In a later analysis, co-occurring TCRs were grouped with DBSCAN, and TCRdist sequence similarity was added when clustering was performed within HLA-allele-positive subsets. Repertoires with fewer than 30,000 or more than 120,000 public chains, plus five repertoires with anomalous nucleotide sharing, were excluded from co-occurrence clustering. TCRdb limited this immuneACCESS table to in-frame rearrangements with V and J called. A share of clones is missing; checked studies link under half to unresolved V genes, and the rest is unexplained. V, J and clone size are taken as reported in that table, and D and trimming were inferred from the DNA itself. The sample's records list just over 200,000 clones. The ten largest account for 0.9% to 1.4% of the sample.

V is shortened by 0 bases, J by 8 bases, and the region joining them spans 16 bases. From the germline V gene, CDR1 is MGHRA and CDR2 is YSYEKL. From cysteine to phenylalanine, the CDR3 is 16 amino acids long. Just CDR3 DNA is preserved here, 48 bases in frame from base 1. The chain was built from TRBV4-1 and TRBJ1-4; the D gene lacks a confident call. Sequencing input: PBMCs. The receptor was isolated from a girl aged 2-10 years in good health and CMV-seropositive. The bases are TGCGCCAGCAGCCAAGAGAGACGGGGATTTGGCGAAAAACTGTTTTTT. Translated, this is CASSQERRGFGEKLFF.